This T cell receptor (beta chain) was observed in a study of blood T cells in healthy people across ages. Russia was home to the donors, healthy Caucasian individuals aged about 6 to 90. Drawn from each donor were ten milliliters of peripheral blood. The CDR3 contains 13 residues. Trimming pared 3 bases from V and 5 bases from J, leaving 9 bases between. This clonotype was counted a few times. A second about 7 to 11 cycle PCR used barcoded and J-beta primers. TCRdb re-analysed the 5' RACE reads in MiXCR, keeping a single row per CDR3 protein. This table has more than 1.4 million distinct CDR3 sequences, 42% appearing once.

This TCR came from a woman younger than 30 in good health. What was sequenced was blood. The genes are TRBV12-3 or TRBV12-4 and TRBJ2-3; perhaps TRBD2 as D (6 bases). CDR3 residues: CASSFGGKDTQYF. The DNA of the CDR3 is TGTGCCAGCAGTTTCGGCGGGAAAGATACGCAGTATTTT.